One T cell receptor (beta chain) is described in this entry. The antigen is not known. This entry belongs to a study of naive and memory T cell subsets. General study results and limits: There was no ground truth to check naive and memory subset results. RNA-based TCR counts may shift with T cell activation and differentiation.

Trimming took 6 bases from V and 1 from J; bases not matched to a gene: 8. The CDR3 loop spans 16 amino acids. Germline V gives CDR1 SEHNR, CDR2 FQNEAQ (reference sequence). The beta constant-region primer was an equimolar mix of two oligonucleotides covering TRBC1 and TRBC2. Nested alpha and beta constant-region primers with the SP2 primer drove four PCR rounds on ligated cDNA. An oligonucleotide with the SP2 primer and a 12-nucleotide UMI was ligated to the cDNA 3' end. Each CDR3 protein is one row after TCRdb ran MiXCR on the UMI-ligation and nested PCR reads. The sample records 95,000 to 150,000 distinct CDR3 sequences, around 35% being singletons.

The gene calls are TRBV7-9 and TRBJ2-7; 11 bases map to TRBD1. Material for sequencing was central memory CD4+ T cells from blood. The TCR comes from a human donor in good health. CDR3: CASRSPGTGGSYEQYF. CDR3 DNA: TGTGCCAGCAGGAGTCCCGGGACAGGGGGATCCTACGAGCAGTACTTC.